This T cell receptor beta chain was captured in a study of T-cell memory formation after mild COVID-19. Study-level points and caveats: Later expanders leaned toward CD4+, whereas clones contracting from day 15 to 85 were balanced CD4/CD8.

The CDR3 has 14 residues. The germline CDR1 and CDR2 sequences are ENHRY and SYGVKD. V dropped 6 bases and J dropped 0 bases, with 11 bases sitting between them. TCRdb itself ran the 5' RACE reads through MiXCR, one entry per CDR3 protein. The sample has about 420,000 distinct CDR3 sequences; 20% to 30% are singletons. In the case of this clonotype: Its antigen is not known.

Sequenced material: PBMCs or a T cell subset sorted from them (not recorded which). The V and J genes are TRBV10-3 and TRBJ1-1; no definite D call. This clonotype was obtained from an adult woman who had mild COVID-19 (a few samples of this study predate the infection). Cell type and time point are not known. In DNA form, the CDR3 reads TGTGCCATCAGACCACAAGCCATGAACACTGAAGCTTTCTTT. Amino acids: CAIRPQAMNTEAFF.